The clone carrying this TCR beta chain showed up many times. Its target is not known. The junction departs from the called germline gene at one end, perhaps through a read error. The sample is drawn from a study of breast tumors, draining lymph nodes, adjacent tissues. Points from the study as a whole: The data were judged consistent with most tumor T cells coming from lymph node and expanding in tumor. That most tumor T cells come from lymph nodes remained unproven.

Axillary draining lymph nodes of breast cancer patients supplied the node samples. TCRdb reanalysed the multiplex PCR reads using MiXCR and keeps one entry per CDR3 protein. This table has roughly 110,000 distinct CDR3 sequences, about 29% appearing once. The CDR3 sequence is 12 residues long. The V gene's germline CDR1 is DFQATT and CDR2 SNEGSKA (reference sequence). The sample taken for sequencing was axillary lymph node tissue. This chain connects TRBV20-1 to TRBJ1-2; TRBD1 agrees at 8 bases. The source of this sequence is a female donor with breast cancer. Some clones in this sample may be carry-over from other donors' samples. This chain's CDR3 is CSARGTGNGSTF. CDR3 nucleotides: TGCAGTGCTAGAGGGACAGGGAATGGCTCCACCTTC.